The rows below give T cell receptor beta chains drawn from one sample of a study of blood T cell repertoires in COVID-19. The table came from immunoSEQ multiplex PCR; TCRdb's copy has only in-frame clones and leaves some out. The sample has more than 90,000 clones; around 80% are singletons. The sequencing sample was made of peripheral blood. The receptors originated from a human donor in a cohort sampled during active COVID-19. The CDR3 runs from the conserved cysteine through the conserved F or W.

v_call	j_call	cdr3_aa
TRBV27	TRBJ2-7	CARPLSSYEQYF
TRBV27	TRBJ2-1	CASMRAGSSYNEQFF
TRBV28	TRBJ1-1	CASSLPLTGLNTEAFF
TRBV3-1/TRBV3-2	TRBJ1-6	CASSPTGNMNSPLHF
TRBV29-1	TRBJ2-5	CSVDFLEQETQYF
TRBV6-5	TRBJ1-3	CASSYSSRGSGNTIYF
TRBV18	TRBJ1-6	CASSPAAGGSSPLHF
TRBV6-5	TRBJ2-7	CASRPPTGGWSEQYF
TRBV4-1	TRBJ2-3	CASSPRRGSGTDTQYF
TRBV11-2	TRBJ2-7	CASRIRGQGYEQYF
TRBV20-1	TRBJ2-1	CSASQFGEQFF
TRBV6-2/TRBV6-3	TRBJ2-1	CASSYLPGLAGGLYEQFF
TRBV5-5	TRBJ1-6	CASRHQAGTGAVNSPLHF
TRBV9	TRBJ2-1	CASSVGGRYNEQFF
TRBV6-6	TRBJ1-4	CASSSQAGLGEKLFF
TRBV27	TRBJ2-1	CASRTQTSGDNEQFF
TRBV19	TRBJ2-7	CASSDLTDEQYF
TRBV7-2	TRBJ2-7	CASTPTTSGGSYEQYF
TRBV10-3	TRBJ1-4	CAISELGQGEKLFF
TRBV6-5	TRBJ2-1	CASSYQPSQGYNEQFF
TRBV5-1	TRBJ2-7	CASSLGVRQYEQYF
TRBV6-2/TRBV6-3	TRBJ1-1	CASSSPGTMNTEAFF
TRBV25-1	TRBJ2-5	CASSDSGGPSETQYF
TRBV5-8	TRBJ1-2	CASSSSGQFYGYTF
TRBV6-5	TRBJ2-6	CASSPGGSGANVLTF
TRBV7-2	TRBJ1-2	CASSQGTGMDGYTF
TRBV18	TRBJ1-2	CASSPGTDTTNYGYTF
TRBV5-1	TRBJ2-1	CASSLALLDTKQFF
TRBV19	TRBJ2-7	CASSEGQGSYEQYF
TRBV3-1/TRBV3-2	TRBJ1-5	CASSHGGINQPQHF
TRBV10-3	TRBJ2-7	CAISEGQSYEQYF